This is a list of T cell receptor beta chains from one sample in a study of T-cell memory formation after mild COVID-19. MiXCR, applied by TCRdb to the 5' RACE reads, yields one record per CDR3 protein. The table has approximately 250,000 distinct CDR3 sequences, over 15% seen once; the top ten hold 20% to 25%. Sequenced material: PBMCs or a T cell subset sorted from them (not recorded which). These receptors originate from a man between 18 and 35 years old who had mild COVID-19 (a few samples of this study predate the infection). Cell type and time point are not known. CDR3s include the opening cysteine and the closing phenylalanine or tryptophan. The D gene is left open where the match is weak. A row's size may be missing; if present it is once, few, many or a size class.

d_gene: .; abundance: few; j_gene: TRBJ2-7; v_gene: TRBV7-9; CDR3nt: TGTGCCAGCAGCTTAGGAGGGATAATGGGCTACGAGCAGTACTTC; CDR3aa: CASSLGGIMGYEQYF
d_gene: TRBD2; abundance: many; j_gene: TRBJ2-3; v_gene: TRBV7-9; CDR3nt: TGTGCCAGCAGCGCTCGGACTAGCGGCGATACGCAGTATTTT; CDR3aa: CASSARTSGDTQYF
d_gene: TRBD2; abundance: once; j_gene: TRBJ2-1; v_gene: TRBV7-3; CDR3nt: TGTGCCAGCCGCCCGGGGGGAACCCCGGCGGATGAGCAGTTCTTC; CDR3aa: CASRPGGTPADEQFF
d_gene: TRBD1; abundance: .; j_gene: TRBJ2-3; v_gene: TRBV18; CDR3nt: TGTGCCAGCTCACCTACAGGGGGAAGCACAGATACGCAGTATTTT; CDR3aa: CASSPTGGSTDTQYF
d_gene: .; abundance: few; j_gene: TRBJ1-4; v_gene: TRBV29-1; CDR3nt: TGCAGCGTTGAAGATCGGGGGGGCGGTGAAAAACTGTTTTTT; CDR3aa: CSVEDRGGGEKLFF
d_gene: .; abundance: .; j_gene: TRBJ1-2; v_gene: TRBV7-2; CDR3nt: TGTGCCAGCAGCCCCCCACGCGCGGGCTACACCTTC; CDR3aa: CASSPPRAGYTF
d_gene: .; abundance: .; j_gene: TRBJ1-4; v_gene: TRBV4-1; CDR3nt: TGCGCCAGCAGCCAAGGGGGGAAAGGTGAAAAACTGTTTTTT; CDR3aa: CASSQGGKGEKLFF
d_gene: .; abundance: few; j_gene: TRBJ1-6; v_gene: TRBV7-9; CDR3nt: TGTGCCAGCAGCTTAGTCAGGGATTACGATAATTCACCCCTCCACTTT; CDR3aa: CASSLVRDYDNSPLHF
d_gene: .; abundance: few; j_gene: TRBJ2-7; v_gene: TRBV5-4; CDR3nt: TGTGCCAGCAGCACCGACAGAACCTACGAGCAGTACTTC; CDR3aa: CASSTDRTYEQYF
d_gene: .; abundance: few; j_gene: TRBJ1-1; v_gene: TRBV4-1; CDR3nt: TGCGCCAGCCAGGGAAGAGATGAAGCTTTCTTT; CDR3aa: CASQGRDEAFF
d_gene: .; abundance: few; j_gene: TRBJ2-7; v_gene: TRBV12-3/TRBV12-4; CDR3nt: TGTGCCAGCAGTTTCAACTACCTTCGGGAGCAGTACTTC; CDR3aa: CASSFNYLREQYF
d_gene: TRBD1; abundance: few; j_gene: TRBJ1-1; v_gene: TRBV7-3; CDR3nt: TGTGCCAGCAGCCTTGACAGGGAAACTGAAGCTTTCTTT; CDR3aa: CASSLDRETEAFF
d_gene: .; abundance: .; j_gene: TRBJ1-2; v_gene: TRBV4-3; CDR3nt: TGCGCCAGCAGCCAAGATACGAGGGTAACTGGCTACACCTTC; CDR3aa: CASSQDTRVTGYTF
d_gene: .; abundance: .; j_gene: TRBJ1-2; v_gene: TRBV2; CDR3nt: TGTGCCAGCAGTGAAGACTCGGGACGAGGGGGCTACACCTTC; CDR3aa: CASSEDSGRGGYTF
d_gene: .; abundance: .; j_gene: TRBJ2-4; v_gene: TRBV2; CDR3nt: TGTGCCAGCAGTCCCCCAGCGGCACTAGCCAAAAACATTCAGTACTTC; CDR3aa: CASSPPAALAKNIQYF
d_gene: .; abundance: .; j_gene: TRBJ2-7; v_gene: TRBV4-1; CDR3nt: TGCGCCAGCAGCCAAGGCGCTAGCTCGGCCTACGAGCAGTACTTC; CDR3aa: CASSQGASSAYEQYF
d_gene: .; abundance: once; j_gene: TRBJ1-5; v_gene: TRBV9; CDR3nt: TGTGCCAGCAGCCCCCGTCCGGGGCGCAGTGAGCCCCAGCATTTT; CDR3aa: CASSPRPGRSEPQHF
d_gene: .; abundance: few; j_gene: TRBJ2-7; v_gene: TRBV3-1; CDR3nt: TGTGCCAGCAGCCGCCTAAGCTCCTACGAGCAGTACTTC; CDR3aa: CASSRLSSYEQYF
d_gene: TRBD2; abundance: few; j_gene: TRBJ2-5; v_gene: TRBV7-9; CDR3nt: TGTGCCAGCAGCCGACTAGCGGGGAACCAAGAGACCCAGTACTTC; CDR3aa: CASSRLAGNQETQYF
d_gene: .; abundance: .; j_gene: TRBJ2-1; v_gene: TRBV20-1; CDR3nt: TGCAGTGCTCAAAAGTTGGATGAGCAGTTCTTC; CDR3aa: CSAQKLDEQFF
d_gene: TRBD1; abundance: .; j_gene: TRBJ1-1; v_gene: TRBV7-9; CDR3nt: TGTGCCAGCAGCTTAGATGACAGGGATTGGTATACTGAAGCTTTCTTT; CDR3aa: CASSLDDRDWYTEAFF
d_gene: .; abundance: many; j_gene: TRBJ2-7; v_gene: TRBV5-4; CDR3nt: TGTGCCAGCAGCTTGGGGGTCTCCGCGGGGGAGCAGTACTTC; CDR3aa: CASSLGVSAGEQYF